Following are 6 T cell receptor beta chains from one sample sequenced in a study of T cells in Graves' hyperthyroidism and ophthalmopathy. There were TCR beta CDR3 regions amplified from RNA transcripts. HTBI primers were employed in a first-round RT-PCR of the TCR CDR3. Each CDR3 protein is one row after TCRdb ran MiXCR on the multiplex PCR reads. The table lists around 570,000 distinct CDR3 sequences, 15% to 20% of them singletons. Sequencing was carried out using blood. These TCRs come from a middle-aged man with Graves' ophthalmopathy.

Only a few counts were recorded for this clonotype. The V and J genes are TRBV2 and TRBJ2-2; 7 bases map to TRBD2. V trimming: 2 bases; J trimming: 3 bases; junction bases outside the gene matches: 3. Germline CDR1 is SNHLY and CDR2 is FYNNEI. This CDR3 comprises 15 residues. The CDR3 DNA reads as TGTGCCAGCAGTGAACCTAGCGGTCACACCGGGGAGCTGTTTTTT. It yields the protein CASSEPSGHTGELFF.

The chain couples TRBV3-1 to TRBJ2-5, with unresolved D. This CDR3 has 14 amino acids. Germline CDR1 LGHDT, CDR2 YNNKEL (reference sequence). Trimming removed 0 bases from V and 1 base from J, with 6 bases in between. As DNA, the CDR3 is TGTGCCAGCAGCCAAGATTTGATCCAAGAGACCCAGTACTTC. Translated: CASSQDLIQETQYF.

The V and J genes are TRBV12-3 or TRBV12-4 and TRBJ1-4, with D maybe TRBD1 (5 bases). The CDR3 extends over 13 amino acids. V was shortened by 7 bases and J by 7 bases, with 13 bases between the two germline ends. CDR3 sequence (DNA): TGTGCCAGCACGCGAGGGACGCGTGAAAAACTGTTTTTT. It translates to CASTRGTREKLFF.

The chain combines TRBV12-3 or TRBV12-4 with TRBJ2-5; the match to TRBD2 covers 9 bases. The V segment lost 6 bases and the J segment 5 bases; nucleotides outside the gene matches: 10. This CDR3 has 15 residues. The DNA of the CDR3 is TGTGCCAGCAGCTCCCTTGGCGGGAGGGTGGAGACCCAGTACTTC. Amino acids: CASSSLGGRVETQYF.

This clonotype was counted at least ten times. This chain links TRBV30 with TRBJ2-2; a possible D gene is TRBD2 (5 bases). The CDR3 length is 13 residues. V gave up 8 bases and J gave up 2 bases, with 12 bases separating them. Germline V CDR1 and CDR2: GTSNPN, SVGIG (reference sequence). This CDR3 is CAAGIGNTGELFF. The CDR3 region has the DNA TGTGCCGCCGGGATTGGCAACACCGGGGAGCTGTTTTTT.

The chain employs TRBV19 and TRBJ1-2, with TRBD1 identical over 7 bases. J gave up 1 base and V 4 bases, and 18 bases lay outside the gene matches. CDR3 size: 19 residues. CDR1 and CDR2 from the germline V gene are LNHDA and SQIVND (reference sequence). CDR3 sequence (DNA): TGTGCCAGTAGTACCTCACTGGACAGGTTGCGGTACCTTAACTATGGCTACACCTTC. Amino acid sequence: CASSTSLDRLRYLNYGYTF.